The rows below give T cell receptor beta chains drawn from one sample of a study of T cell responses to AZD1222 COVID-19 vaccine. Generated by immunoSEQ multiplex PCR, the TCRdb table keeps only in-frame clones and is missing some. There are about 130,000 clones in the sample; about 90% occur only once, and roughly 1.6% lies in the top ten. Here the sequenced sample was peripheral blood, taken on day 0 of AZD1222 vaccination. The receptors were gathered from an adult in good health. Both conserved end residues are part of each CDR3. Each record gives: CDR3 protein, CDR3 DNA, J gene, clone size, D gene, V gene. D genes are given only for firm matches. The size field is filled for only some rows; it gives once, few, many or a size class.

cdr3_aa: CASSLLGWDRDSYEQYF
cdr3_nt: TGTGCCAGCAGCTTATTGGGATGGGACAGGGACTCCTACGAGCAGTACTTC
j_call: TRBJ2-7
clone_size: once
d_call: TRBD1
v_call: TRBV7-9

cdr3_aa: CAISGSKGPGEAFF
cdr3_nt: TGTGCCATCAGTGGATCCAAGGGGCCCGGGGAAGCTTTCTTT
j_call: TRBJ1-1
clone_size: -
d_call: -
v_call: TRBV10-3

cdr3_aa: CASSGLTGTNTGELFF
cdr3_nt: TGTGCCAGCTCAGGATTGACAGGAACGAACACCGGGGAGCTGTTTTTT
j_call: TRBJ2-2
clone_size: -
d_call: -
v_call: TRBV18

cdr3_aa: CASSAGTGRYEQYF
cdr3_nt: TGTGCCAGCAGCGCCGGGACAGGGCGCTACGAGCAGTACTTC
j_call: TRBJ2-7
clone_size: once
d_call: TRBD1
v_call: TRBV9

cdr3_aa: CSVSRGQGPYEQYF
cdr3_nt: TGCAGCGTCTCCCGGGGACAGGGGCCTTACGAGCAGTACTTC
j_call: TRBJ2-7
clone_size: -
d_call: TRBD1
v_call: TRBV29-1

cdr3_aa: CASSLGQVSLNTEAFF
cdr3_nt: TGCGCCAGCAGCTTGGGGCAGGTTTCCCTGAACACTGAAGCTTTCTTT
j_call: TRBJ1-1
clone_size: -
d_call: -
v_call: TRBV5-1

cdr3_aa: CASSPGQQETQYF
cdr3_nt: TGTGCCAGTAGTCCGGGACAGCAAGAGACCCAGTACTTC
j_call: TRBJ2-5
clone_size: -
d_call: TRBD1
v_call: TRBV19

cdr3_aa: CASSLQTRGTEAFF
cdr3_nt: TGTGCCAGCAGCTTACAGACGAGGGGGACTGAAGCTTTCTTT
j_call: TRBJ1-1
clone_size: -
d_call: -
v_call: TRBV7-3

cdr3_aa: CASRLGTGGTEAFF
cdr3_nt: TGTGCCAGCAGACTCGGGACAGGCGGGACTGAAGCTTTCTTT
j_call: TRBJ1-1
clone_size: -
d_call: TRBD1
v_call: TRBV2

cdr3_aa: CASSFRLAGELFF
cdr3_nt: TGTGCCAGCAGTTTTAGACTAGCCGGGGAGCTGTTTTTT
j_call: TRBJ2-2
clone_size: -
d_call: -
v_call: TRBV28

cdr3_aa: CASSSDRGLDQPQHF
cdr3_nt: TGTGCCAGCAGCTCAGACAGGGGTCTCGATCAACCCCAGCATTTT
j_call: TRBJ1-5
clone_size: -
d_call: TRBD1
v_call: TRBV7-8

cdr3_aa: CASSSGRGNNEQFF
cdr3_nt: TGTGCCAGTAGTAGCGGGAGGGGAAACAATGAGCAGTTCTTC
j_call: TRBJ2-1
clone_size: -
d_call: TRBD2
v_call: TRBV19

cdr3_aa: CASSSYSGTSGPPYYEQYF
cdr3_nt: TGTGCCAGTAGCTCCTATTCCGGGACTAGCGGGCCGCCGTACTACGAGCAGTACTTC
j_call: TRBJ2-7
clone_size: -
d_call: TRBD2
v_call: TRBV19

cdr3_aa: CASSLAGGVSEQFF
cdr3_nt: TGTGCCAGCAGTTTAGCGGGAGGAGTTAGTGAGCAGTTCTTC
j_call: TRBJ2-1
clone_size: -
d_call: TRBD2
v_call: TRBV5-4

cdr3_aa: CASSLSAGVYGYTF
cdr3_nt: TGTGCCAGCAGTTTGAGCGCGGGGGTCTATGGCTACACCTTC
j_call: TRBJ1-2
clone_size: once
d_call: -
v_call: TRBV28

cdr3_aa: CASSQDAGTPTRQYF
cdr3_nt: TGTGCCAGCAGCCAAGACGCCGGCACTCCTACGAGACAGTACTTC
j_call: TRBJ2-7
clone_size: -
d_call: -
v_call: TRBV3-1/TRBV3-2

cdr3_aa: CASSLLITGTSYEQYF
cdr3_nt: TGTGCCAGCAGTTTGTTAATAACAGGGACTTCCTACGAGCAGTACTTC
j_call: TRBJ2-7
clone_size: -
d_call: -
v_call: TRBV28

cdr3_aa: CASSEGLAGGQDEQFF
cdr3_nt: TGCGCCAGCAGTGAGGGCCTAGCCGGGGGCCAGGATGAGCAGTTCTTC
j_call: TRBJ2-1
clone_size: once
d_call: -
v_call: TRBV10-1

cdr3_aa: CASSSQGRDEKLFF
cdr3_nt: TGTGCCAGCAGCTCTCAAGGGCGTGATGAAAAACTGTTTTTT
j_call: TRBJ1-4
clone_size: -
d_call: -
v_call: TRBV7-9

cdr3_aa: CASSPGLHAPDTQYF
cdr3_nt: TGTGCCAGCAGCCCGGGACTACACGCTCCCGATACGCAGTATTTT
j_call: TRBJ2-3
clone_size: -
d_call: TRBD2
v_call: TRBV7-3

cdr3_aa: CASSKDWVISNQPQHF
cdr3_nt: TGTGCCAGCAGCAAAGACTGGGTCATTAGCAATCAGCCCCAGCATTTT
j_call: TRBJ1-5
clone_size: -
d_call: -
v_call: TRBV21-1

cdr3_aa: CASSGGDRVVLEQYF
cdr3_nt: TGTGCCAGCTCCGGAGGGGACAGGGTAGTTCTCGAGCAGTACTTC
j_call: TRBJ2-7
clone_size: few
d_call: TRBD1
v_call: TRBV7-9

cdr3_aa: CASSQDISYEQYF
cdr3_nt: TGTGCCAGCAGTCAGGACATATCCTACGAGCAGTACTTC
j_call: TRBJ2-7
clone_size: -
d_call: -
v_call: TRBV27

cdr3_aa: CASSSSRTGANVLTF
cdr3_nt: TGTGCCAGCAGTTCCAGCAGGACAGGGGCCAACGTCCTGACTTTC
j_call: TRBJ2-6
clone_size: -
d_call: -
v_call: TRBV28

cdr3_aa: CAWSVHGIREKLFF
cdr3_nt: TGTGCCTGGAGTGTACATGGAATACGCGAAAAACTGTTTTTT
j_call: TRBJ1-4
clone_size: -
d_call: -
v_call: TRBV30

cdr3_aa: CACPPRVVWGEQFF
cdr3_nt: TGTGCCTGCCCCCCTAGGGTGGTGTGGGGTGAGCAGTTCTTC
j_call: TRBJ2-1
clone_size: -
d_call: -
v_call: TRBV30

cdr3_aa: CASSPLIRPPAANTGELFF
cdr3_nt: TGTGCCAGCAGCCCACTAATCCGGCCCCCGGCGGCGAACACCGGGGAGCTGTTTTTT
j_call: TRBJ2-2
clone_size: -
d_call: -
v_call: TRBV14

cdr3_aa: CASTRQRDYYNEQFF
cdr3_nt: TGTGCCAGCACCAGACAGAGAGATTACTACAATGAGCAGTTCTTC
j_call: TRBJ2-1
clone_size: -
d_call: -
v_call: TRBV6-5

cdr3_aa: CASSHGGDGYTF
cdr3_nt: TGTGCCAGCAGTCACGGGGGGGATGGCTACACCTTC
j_call: TRBJ1-2
clone_size: -
d_call: -
v_call: TRBV6-5

cdr3_aa: CASSSSGTSGEKLFF
cdr3_nt: TGTGCCAGCAGCTCAAGCGGGACAAGTGGTGAAAAACTGTTTTTT
j_call: TRBJ1-4
clone_size: -
d_call: -
v_call: TRBV11-2

cdr3_aa: CASSWVRSSYEQYF
cdr3_nt: TGTGCCAGCAGCTGGGTCAGGAGCTCCTACGAGCAGTACTTC
j_call: TRBJ2-7
clone_size: -
d_call: -
v_call: TRBV11-3

cdr3_aa: CASSPLANLQGRIQPQHF
cdr3_nt: TGTGCCAGCTCACCGCTGGCTAACCTACAGGGGAGGATTCAGCCCCAGCATTTT
j_call: TRBJ1-5
clone_size: -
d_call: TRBD1
v_call: TRBV18

cdr3_aa: CASSQGPGSTEAFF
cdr3_nt: TGTGCCAGTAGCCAGGGACCGGGCAGCACTGAAGCTTTCTTT
j_call: TRBJ1-1
clone_size: once
d_call: -
v_call: TRBV19

cdr3_aa: CASSFLTPSDTQYF
cdr3_nt: TGCGCCAGCAGCTTCCTGACTCCATCAGATACGCAGTATTTT
j_call: TRBJ2-3
clone_size: -
d_call: -
v_call: TRBV5-1

cdr3_aa: CASSEWVEGEKLFF
cdr3_nt: TGTGCCAGCAGTGAATGGGTCGAAGGTGAAAAACTGTTTTTT
j_call: TRBJ1-4
clone_size: -
d_call: -
v_call: TRBV6-1

cdr3_aa: CASSQGVAVSVEQYF
cdr3_nt: TGCGCCAGCAGCCAAGGGGTAGCGGTCTCGGTCGAGCAGTACTTC
j_call: TRBJ2-7
clone_size: -
d_call: -
v_call: TRBV4-1

cdr3_aa: CASSSPGTYEQYF
cdr3_nt: TGTGCCAGCAGTTCCCCGGGGACCTACGAGCAGTACTTC
j_call: TRBJ2-7
clone_size: -
d_call: -
v_call: TRBV6-1

cdr3_aa: CASSIGGRRIEQFF
cdr3_nt: TGTGCCAGTAGTATAGGCGGGAGGAGGATTGAGCAGTTCTTC
j_call: TRBJ2-1
clone_size: -
d_call: TRBD2
v_call: TRBV19

cdr3_aa: CASSQEGTSGQETQYF
cdr3_nt: TGTGCCAGCAGCCAAGAGGGGACTAGCGGACAAGAGACCCAGTACTTC
j_call: TRBJ2-5
clone_size: -
d_call: TRBD2
v_call: TRBV4-2

cdr3_aa: CASRVRGTRQPQHF
cdr3_nt: TGTGCCAGCAGGGTGAGGGGGACGAGGCAGCCCCAGCATTTT
j_call: TRBJ1-5
clone_size: -
d_call: -
v_call: TRBV27

cdr3_aa: CASSTNYNEQFF
cdr3_nt: TGTGCCAGCAGCACTAACTACAATGAGCAGTTCTTC
j_call: TRBJ2-1
clone_size: -
d_call: -
v_call: TRBV28

cdr3_aa: CASSESKNIQYF
cdr3_nt: TGTGCCAGCAGCGAATCCAAAAACATTCAGTACTTC
j_call: TRBJ2-4
clone_size: -
d_call: -
v_call: TRBV7-9

cdr3_aa: CASSGLLYGNEQFF
cdr3_nt: TGTGCCAGTAGTGGACTTCTTTACGGGAACGAGCAGTTCTTC
j_call: TRBJ2-1
clone_size: -
d_call: -
v_call: TRBV19

cdr3_aa: CASSDGAGGYNEQFF
cdr3_nt: TGTGCCAGCAGTGACGGAGCGGGGGGGTACAATGAGCAGTTCTTC
j_call: TRBJ2-1
clone_size: -
d_call: TRBD2
v_call: TRBV6-4

cdr3_aa: CASITGEYGYTF
cdr3_nt: TGTGCCAGCATCACAGGGGAATATGGCTACACCTTC
j_call: TRBJ1-2
clone_size: -
d_call: TRBD1
v_call: TRBV7-9

cdr3_aa: CASSDNPTSTDTQYF
cdr3_nt: TGTGCCAGCAGTGACAATCCCACTAGCACAGATACGCAGTATTTT
j_call: TRBJ2-3
clone_size: -
d_call: -
v_call: TRBV6-4

cdr3_aa: CASSLVAAYEQYF
cdr3_nt: TGTGCCAGCAGCTTAGTAGCGGCCTACGAGCAGTACTTC
j_call: TRBJ2-7
clone_size: many
d_call: -
v_call: TRBV7-8

cdr3_aa: CASSERNRAGRAKNIQYF
cdr3_nt: TGTGCCAGCAGCGAAAGAAACAGGGCTGGGAGGGCCAAAAACATTCAGTACTTC
j_call: TRBJ2-4
clone_size: -
d_call: -
v_call: TRBV3-1/TRBV3-2

cdr3_aa: CASSQLQLAGGPMGGELFF
cdr3_nt: TGCGCCAGCAGCCAACTGCAACTAGCGGGAGGGCCCATGGGCGGGGAGCTGTTTTTT
j_call: TRBJ2-2
clone_size: few
d_call: TRBD2
v_call: TRBV4-1

cdr3_aa: CSVEDGKLGNTIYF
cdr3_nt: TGCAGCGTTGAGGACGGGAAACTCGGAAACACCATATATTTT
j_call: TRBJ1-3
clone_size: -
d_call: -
v_call: TRBV29-1

cdr3_aa: CSVGRSRDKAPPRSSYEQYF
cdr3_nt: TGCAGCGTTGGAAGGAGCCGGGACAAGGCCCCTCCAAGAAGCTCCTACGAGCAGTACTTC
j_call: TRBJ2-7
clone_size: -
d_call: -
v_call: TRBV29-1

cdr3_aa: CASSSGQGNEQYF
cdr3_nt: TGTGCCAGCAGCAGCGGACAGGGTAACGAGCAGTACTTC
j_call: TRBJ2-7
clone_size: -
d_call: TRBD1
v_call: TRBV7-3

cdr3_aa: CASSPGRLLDNEQFF
cdr3_nt: TGTGCCAGCAGCCCCGGTAGGTTATTGGACAATGAGCAGTTCTTC
j_call: TRBJ2-1
clone_size: -
d_call: -
v_call: TRBV11-2

cdr3_aa: CASSVHRYTEAFF
cdr3_nt: TGTGCCAGCAGCGTACACAGGTACACTGAAGCTTTCTTT
j_call: TRBJ1-1
clone_size: -
d_call: -
v_call: TRBV9